The text below deals with one T cell receptor (beta chain). Its cognate antigen is unknown. It was cDNA, reverse transcribed from extracted RNA, that served as the sequencing template. The method was immunoSEQ multiplex PCR; TCRdb's version includes in-frame clones alone and lacks a portion of them. Seen here are about 120,000 clones, around 54% observed once, and the top ten hold more than 3%. The treatment was: oral pan-JAK inhibitor, 5-10 mg twice daily. Sorting from PBMCs produced CD4+ and CD8+ T cells. The germline gives CDR1 MNHNY, CDR2 SVGAGI (reference sequence). V shed 6 bases, J shed 2 bases, and the junction held 8 bases outside the gene matches. This CDR3 comprises 16 residues. The data are from a study of CD8+ T cells in alopecia areata. General observations from the study: Lesional scalp, notably in alopecia totalis/universalis, had clonality above that of normal scalp.

The chain joins TRBV6-6 to TRBJ2-1; the match to TRBD1 covers 9 bases. Source: CD4+ T cells sorted from blood, taken at week 24, from a patient treated with tofacitinib. This clonotype originated in a human donor with alopecia areata. The CDR3 reads CASRTRQGVTYNEQFF. CDR3 nucleotide sequence: TGTGCCAGCAGGACCCGACAGGGGGTAACCTACAATGAGCAGTTCTTC.